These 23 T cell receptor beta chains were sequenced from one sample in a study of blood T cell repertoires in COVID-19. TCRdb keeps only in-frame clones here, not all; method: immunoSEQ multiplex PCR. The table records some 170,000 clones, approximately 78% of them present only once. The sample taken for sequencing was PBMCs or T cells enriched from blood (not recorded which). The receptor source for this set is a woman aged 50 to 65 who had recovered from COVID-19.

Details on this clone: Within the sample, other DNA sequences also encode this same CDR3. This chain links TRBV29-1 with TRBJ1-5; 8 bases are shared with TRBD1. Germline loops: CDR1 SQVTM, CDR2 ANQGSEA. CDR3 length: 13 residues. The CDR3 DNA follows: TGCAGTGTAGCGACAGGGGTCAATCAGCCCCAGCATTTT. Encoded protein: CSVATGVNQPQHF.

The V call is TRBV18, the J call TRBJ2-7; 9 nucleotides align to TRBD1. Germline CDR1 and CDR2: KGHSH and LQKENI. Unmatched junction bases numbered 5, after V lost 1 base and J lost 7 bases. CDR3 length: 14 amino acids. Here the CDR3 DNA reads TGTGCCAGCTCACCACGGTCGACAGGGGGAGAGCAGTACTTC. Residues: CASSPRSTGGEQYF.

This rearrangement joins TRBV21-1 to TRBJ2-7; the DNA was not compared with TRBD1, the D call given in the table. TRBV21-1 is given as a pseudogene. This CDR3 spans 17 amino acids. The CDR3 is CASSKSSPGWSSYEQYF. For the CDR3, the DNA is TGTGCCAGCAGCAAATCGAGTCCAGGGTGGTCTTCCTACGAGCAGTACTTC.

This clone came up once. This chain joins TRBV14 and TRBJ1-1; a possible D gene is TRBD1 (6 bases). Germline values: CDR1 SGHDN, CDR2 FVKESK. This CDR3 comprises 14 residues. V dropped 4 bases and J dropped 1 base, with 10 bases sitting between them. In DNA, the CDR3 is TGTGCCAGCAGCCCGGCAGGGGCGAACACTGAAGCTTTCTTT. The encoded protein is CASSPAGANTEAFF.

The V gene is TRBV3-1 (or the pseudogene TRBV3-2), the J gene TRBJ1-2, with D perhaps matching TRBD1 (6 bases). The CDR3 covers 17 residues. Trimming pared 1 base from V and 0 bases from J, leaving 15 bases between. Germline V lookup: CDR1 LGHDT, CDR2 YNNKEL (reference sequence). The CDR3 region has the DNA TGTGCCAGCAGCCAAGCGCCGATCAGGGGCCCTAACTATGGCTACACCTTC. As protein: CASSQAPIRGPNYGYTF.

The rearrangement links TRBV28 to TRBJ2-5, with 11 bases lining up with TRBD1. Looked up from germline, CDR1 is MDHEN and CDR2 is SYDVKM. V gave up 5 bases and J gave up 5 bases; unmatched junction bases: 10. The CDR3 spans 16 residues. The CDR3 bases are TGTGCCAGCAGTAGGGACAGGGGGTCTCTTATGGAGACCCAGTACTTC. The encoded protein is CASSRDRGSLMETQYF.

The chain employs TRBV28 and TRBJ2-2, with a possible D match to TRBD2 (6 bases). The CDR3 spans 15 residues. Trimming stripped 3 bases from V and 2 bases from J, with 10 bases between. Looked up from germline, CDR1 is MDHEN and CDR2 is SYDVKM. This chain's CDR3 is CASSFERANTGELFF. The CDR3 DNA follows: TGTGCCAGCAGTTTTGAGCGGGCCAACACCGGGGAGCTGTTTTTT.

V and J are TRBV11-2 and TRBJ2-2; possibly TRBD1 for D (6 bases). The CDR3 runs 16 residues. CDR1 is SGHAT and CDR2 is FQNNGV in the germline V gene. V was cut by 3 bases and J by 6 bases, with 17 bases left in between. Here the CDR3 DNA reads TGTGCCAGCAGCTTCGCCGCGACAGGTTCGGCCGGGGAGCTGTTTTTT. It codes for CASSFAATGSAGELFF.

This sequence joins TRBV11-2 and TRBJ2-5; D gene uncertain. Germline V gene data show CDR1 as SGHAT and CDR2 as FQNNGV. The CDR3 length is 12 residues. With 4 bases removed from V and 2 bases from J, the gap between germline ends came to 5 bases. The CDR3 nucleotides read TGTGCCAGCAGCTCCGGGCAAGAGACCCAGTACTTC. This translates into CASSSGQETQYF.

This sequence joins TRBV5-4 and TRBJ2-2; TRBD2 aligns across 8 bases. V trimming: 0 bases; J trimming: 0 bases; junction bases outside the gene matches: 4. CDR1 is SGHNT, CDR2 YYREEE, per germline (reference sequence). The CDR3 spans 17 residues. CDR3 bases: TGTGCCAGCAGCTTGGCGATAGCGGGAACGAACACCGGGGAGCTGTTTTTT. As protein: CASSLAIAGTNTGELFF. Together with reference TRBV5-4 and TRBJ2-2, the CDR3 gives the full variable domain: ETGVTQSPTHLIKTRGQQVTLRCSSQSGHNTVSWYQQALGQGPQFIFQYYREEENGRGNFPPRFSGLQFPNYSSELNVNALELDDSALYLCASSLAIAGTNTGELFFGEGSRLTVL.

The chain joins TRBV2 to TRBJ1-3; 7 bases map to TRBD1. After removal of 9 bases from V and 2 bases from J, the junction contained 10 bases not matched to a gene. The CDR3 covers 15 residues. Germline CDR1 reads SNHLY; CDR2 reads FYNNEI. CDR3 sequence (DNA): TGTGCCAGTACGATCGACAGGGTGCCTGGAAACACCATATATTTT. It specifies CASTIDRVPGNTIYF.

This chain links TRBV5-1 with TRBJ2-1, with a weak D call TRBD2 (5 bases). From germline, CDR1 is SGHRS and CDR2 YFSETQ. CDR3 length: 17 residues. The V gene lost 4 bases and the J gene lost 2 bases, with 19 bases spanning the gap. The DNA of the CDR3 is TGCGCCAGCAGCCCGACGACTACGCTTGGGGCCTACAATGAGCAGTTCTTC. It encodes CASSPTTTLGAYNEQFF.

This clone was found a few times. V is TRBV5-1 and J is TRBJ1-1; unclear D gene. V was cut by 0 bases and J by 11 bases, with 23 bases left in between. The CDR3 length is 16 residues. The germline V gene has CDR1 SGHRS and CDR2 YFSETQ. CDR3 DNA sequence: TGCGCCAGCAGCTTGGGATACCGATCGGAAGGGAGAGAGGCTTTCTTT. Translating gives CASSLGYRSEGREAFF.

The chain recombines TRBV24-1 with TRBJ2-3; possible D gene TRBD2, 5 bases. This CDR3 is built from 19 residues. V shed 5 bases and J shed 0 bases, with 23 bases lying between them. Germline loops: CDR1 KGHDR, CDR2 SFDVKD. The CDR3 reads CATSGPASKRNPSTDTQYF. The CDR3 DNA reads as TGTGCCACCAGTGGTCCGGCTAGCAAGAGGAACCCCAGCACAGATACGCAGTATTTT.

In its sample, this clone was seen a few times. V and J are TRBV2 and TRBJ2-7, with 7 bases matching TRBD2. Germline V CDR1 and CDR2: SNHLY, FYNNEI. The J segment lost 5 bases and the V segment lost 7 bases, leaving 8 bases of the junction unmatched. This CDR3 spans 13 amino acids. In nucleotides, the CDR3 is TGTGCCAGCAACCGGGACTATTCCCACGAGCAGTACTTC. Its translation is CASNRDYSHEQYF.

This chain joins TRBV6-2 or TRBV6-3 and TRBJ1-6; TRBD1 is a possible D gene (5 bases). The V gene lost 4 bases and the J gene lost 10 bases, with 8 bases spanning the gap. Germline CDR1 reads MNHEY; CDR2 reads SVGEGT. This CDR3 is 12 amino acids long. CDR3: CASSSGNSPLHF. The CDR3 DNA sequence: TGTGCCAGCAGTTCAGGGAACTCACCCCTCCACTTT.

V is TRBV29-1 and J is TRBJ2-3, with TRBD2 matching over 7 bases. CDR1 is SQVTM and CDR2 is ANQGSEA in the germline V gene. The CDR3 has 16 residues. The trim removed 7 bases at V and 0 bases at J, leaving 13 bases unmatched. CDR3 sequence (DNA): TGCAGCGCCAGCGGGACCGTAGACCTTAGCACAGATACGCAGTATTTT. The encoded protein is CSASGTVDLSTDTQYF.

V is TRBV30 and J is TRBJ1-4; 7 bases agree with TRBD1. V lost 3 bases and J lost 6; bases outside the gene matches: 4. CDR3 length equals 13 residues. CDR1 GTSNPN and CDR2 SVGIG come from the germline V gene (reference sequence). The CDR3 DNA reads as TGTGCCTGGAGACAGGGGTGGCATGAAAAACTGTTTTTT. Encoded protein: CAWRQGWHEKLFF.

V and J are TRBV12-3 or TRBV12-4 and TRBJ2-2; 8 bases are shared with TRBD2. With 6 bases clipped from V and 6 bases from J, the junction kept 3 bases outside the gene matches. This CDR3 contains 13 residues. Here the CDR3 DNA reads TGTGCCAGCAGCCAGCGGGAGTCCGGGGAGCTGTTTTTT. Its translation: CASSQRESGELFF.

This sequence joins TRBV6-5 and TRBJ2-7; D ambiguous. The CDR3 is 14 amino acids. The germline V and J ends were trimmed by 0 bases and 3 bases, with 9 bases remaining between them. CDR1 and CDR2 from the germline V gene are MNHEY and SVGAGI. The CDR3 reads CASSYSKRVYEQYF. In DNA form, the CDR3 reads TGTGCCAGCAGTTACTCGAAACGCGTCTACGAGCAGTACTTC.

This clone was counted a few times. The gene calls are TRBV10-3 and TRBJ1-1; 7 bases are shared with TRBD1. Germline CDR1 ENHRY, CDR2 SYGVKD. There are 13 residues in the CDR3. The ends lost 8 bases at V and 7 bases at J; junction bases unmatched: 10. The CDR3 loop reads CAISNGTASEAFF. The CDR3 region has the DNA TGTGCCATCTCGAACGGGACAGCAAGTGAAGCTTTCTTT.

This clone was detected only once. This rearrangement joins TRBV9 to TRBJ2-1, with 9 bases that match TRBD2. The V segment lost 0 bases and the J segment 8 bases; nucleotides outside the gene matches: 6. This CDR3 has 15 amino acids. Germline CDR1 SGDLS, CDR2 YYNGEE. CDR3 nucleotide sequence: TGTGCCAGCAGCGTAGAATCTAGCGGGAACTATGAGCAGTTCTTC. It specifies CASSVESSGNYEQFF.

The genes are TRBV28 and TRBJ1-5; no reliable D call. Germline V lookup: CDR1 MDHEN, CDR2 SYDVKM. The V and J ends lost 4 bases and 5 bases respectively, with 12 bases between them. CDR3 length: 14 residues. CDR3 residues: CASSSTAYDQPQHF. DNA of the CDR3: TGTGCCAGCAGTTCGACTGCCTACGATCAGCCCCAGCATTTT.